Below, one T cell receptor beta chain is given with its context. The antigen remains undetermined. This sample was included in a study of cytomegalovirus exposure and HLA in healthy donors. Study-level findings and limits: Cytomegalovirus association was assigned to 150 to 200 TCR beta chains.

The PCR had 60 Vbeta and 13 Jbeta primers. The protocol was immunoSEQ multiplex PCR, while the TCRdb copy is restricted to in-frame clones and leaves out a portion. The top ten hold roughly 3.1% of the sample, which has approximately 120,000 clones, about 69% seen once. Germline V CDR1 and CDR2: LGHNA, YSLEER. Deletions cut 0 bases from V and 3 bases from J, with 12 bases between. The CDR3 consists of 15 residues. At collection, donors were nominally healthy, but unrecorded immune exposures were probable. This TCR came from a man aged 25 to 40 in good health and CMV-seronegative. The sequenced sample consisted of PBMCs. The rearrangement uses TRBV4-3 and TRBJ2-7, with D perhaps TRBD2 (5 bases). The CDR3 reads CASSQEEGFFYEQYF. Here the CDR3 DNA reads TGCGCCAGCAGCCAAGAAGAGGGTTTTTTCTACGAGCAGTACTTC.